Listed below are T cell receptor beta chains from one sample, sequenced in a study of CD8 T cells in Susac syndrome. One entry per CDR3 protein results from TCRdb running MiXCR on the immunoSEQ multiplex PCR reads. This sample has about 130,000 distinct CDR3 sequences; around 94% occur once, and the top ten carry about 0.19%. Sequenced material: CD8+ T cells from PBMCs. These receptors came from a human donor with Susac syndrome. The CDR3 runs from the conserved cysteine through the conserved F or W. Each record gives: clone size, J gene, D gene, V gene, CDR3 protein, CDR3 DNA. The D gene is left open where the match is weak. Not every row has a clone size; where given, it reads once, few, many or a size class.

>.|TRBJ2-3|TRBD2|TRBV13
CASRETGTSGSWDTQYF
TGTGCCAGCAGGGAGACCGGGACTAGCGGGAGTTGGGATACGCAGTATTTT
>.|TRBJ2-1|TRBD2|TRBV7-3
CASSSLTSSEQFF
TGTGCCAGCAGCTCGCTGACTAGCTCTGAGCAGTTCTTC
>.|TRBJ2-7|TRBD1|TRBV4-1
CASSSGTGLNEQYF
TGCGCCAGCAGCTCAGGGACAGGGTTGAACGAGCAGTACTTC
>.|TRBJ2-6|.|TRBV3-1
CASSQGQPSGANVLTF
TGTGCCAGCAGCCAAGGTCAACCATCTGGGGCCAACGTCCTGACTTTC
>.|TRBJ2-3|TRBD2|TRBV4-1
CASSPPGASGRADTQYF
TGCGCCAGCAGCCCGCCGGGGGCTAGCGGGAGGGCAGATACGCAGTATTTT
>.|TRBJ1-6|.|TRBV11-2
CASSPTAAPLHF
TGTGCCAGCAGCCCTACGGCCGCACCCCTCCACTTT
>.|TRBJ2-7|TRBD1|TRBV2
CASSEYATGFYDEQYF
TGTGCCAGCAGTGAATACGCGACAGGGTTTTACGACGAGCAGTACTTC
>.|TRBJ2-5|TRBD1|TRBV6-6
CASSPTLDRGETQYF
TGTGCCAGCAGTCCCACCCTAGACAGGGGAGAGACCCAGTACTTC
>.|TRBJ2-7|.|TRBV30
CAWTPGSYEQYF
TGTGCCTGGACCCCCGGCTCCTACGAGCAGTACTTC
>.|TRBJ1-1|.|TRBV2
CASSELGPNTEAFF
TGTGCCAGCAGTGAACTAGGCCCTAACACTGAAGCTTTCTTT
>.|TRBJ1-6|.|TRBV28
CASSLEGFENSPLHF
TGTGCCAGCAGTTTAGAGGGGTTTGAGAATTCACCCCTCCACTTT
>.|TRBJ2-3|.|TRBV5-1
CASSSSGDTQYF
TGCGCCAGCAGCTCCTCCGGAGATACGCAGTATTTT
>.|TRBJ2-1|.|TRBV9
CASSPSLAYNEQFF
TGTGCCAGCAGCCCGAGCCTGGCCTACAATGAGCAGTTCTTC
>.|TRBJ1-5|.|TRBV7-9
CASSLGAEAPNQPQHF
TGTGCCAGCAGCTTGGGGGCCGAGGCCCCAAATCAGCCCCAGCATTTT
>.|TRBJ1-4|TRBD1|TRBV5-4
CASSRETGAREKLFF
TGTGCCAGCAGCAGGGAGACAGGGGCGAGGGAAAAACTGTTTTTT
>few|TRBJ2-7|TRBD2|TRBV30
CAWSVVGGSEQYF
TGTGCCTGGAGTGTGGTCGGGGGGAGCGAGCAGTACTTC
>.|TRBJ2-7|TRBD2|TRBV28
CASSFPLPGTSSYEQYF
TGTGCCAGCAGTTTCCCGCTCCCCGGGACTAGCTCCTACGAGCAGTACTTC
>.|TRBJ1-4|.|TRBV3-1
CASSQFGGFDEKLFF
TGTGCCAGCAGCCAATTTGGGGGGTTCGATGAAAAACTGTTTTTT
>.|TRBJ2-5|.|TRBV30
CAWSALGTTGTQYF
TGTGCCTGGAGTGCCCTCGGGACAACCGGGACCCAGTACTTC
>.|TRBJ2-5|.|TRBV6-2/TRBV6-3
CASMRGQETQYF
TGTGCCAGCATGAGGGGGCAAGAGACCCAGTACTTC
>.|TRBJ1-1|.|TRBV28
CASSPRETEAFF
TGTGCCAGCAGTCCCAGGGAGACTGAAGCTTTCTTT
>once|TRBJ1-1|.|TRBV18
CASSRHNLAAHTEAFF
TGTGCCAGCTCACGTCACAATCTTGCGGCCCACACTGAAGCTTTCTTT
>.|TRBJ1-4|.|TRBV27
CASSLSWLLDEKLFF
TGTGCCAGCAGTTTATCTTGGCTATTGGATGAAAAACTGTTTTTT
>.|TRBJ2-4|TRBD1|TRBV7-9
CASSLVPGQGAKIKNIQYF
TGTGCCAGCAGCTTAGTCCCGGGACAGGGGGCGAAAATCAAAAACATTCAGTACTTC
>.|TRBJ1-6|.|TRBV7-9
CASTQATISGSPLHF
TGTGCCAGCACTCAAGCGACGATCTCCGGATCACCCCTCCACTTT
>.|TRBJ2-1|TRBD2|TRBV4-3
CASSQDPSGRGEQFF
TGCGCCAGCAGCCAAGATCCTAGCGGGAGAGGTGAGCAGTTCTTC
>once|TRBJ2-1|TRBD2|TRBV20-1
CSARWASGSSYNEQFF
TGCAGTGCTAGATGGGCTAGCGGGAGCTCCTACAATGAGCAGTTCTTC
>once|TRBJ2-7|.|TRBV7-9
CASTFGVSPPYEQYF
TGTGCCAGCACCTTCGGGGTTAGCCCTCCATACGAGCAGTACTTC
>.|TRBJ2-1|TRBD2|TRBV20-1
CSASSAGGDYNEQFF
TGCAGTGCTAGTTCCGCGGGAGGGGATTACAATGAGCAGTTCTTC
>.|TRBJ1-2|.|TRBV9
CASSASGTENYGYTF
TGTGCCAGCAGCGCCTCCGGGACGGAGAACTATGGCTACACCTTC
>.|TRBJ2-7|TRBD1|TRBV4-3
CASSQDLTGGYEQYF
TGCGCCAGCAGCCAAGATCTAACAGGGGGCTACGAGCAGTACTTC
>.|TRBJ2-7|TRBD2|TRBV4-1
CASSQVGTTSYEQYF
TGCGCCAGCAGCCAAGTCGGGACTACCTCCTACGAGCAGTACTTC
>.|TRBJ2-7|.|TRBV5-6
CASSLPGPGPGGYEQYF
TGTGCCAGCAGCCTACCCGGACCGGGGCCCGGTGGCTACGAGCAGTACTTC
>.|TRBJ2-1|.|TRBV27
CASSFLASEQFF
TGTGCCAGCAGTTTTCTAGCTTCTGAGCAGTTCTTC
>.|TRBJ2-2|TRBD1|TRBV7-3
CASSSTGTGELFF
TGTGCCAGCAGCTCGACAGGGACCGGGGAGCTGTTTTTT
>.|TRBJ2-3|TRBD1|TRBV5-1
CASSPPRDRATDTQYF
TGCGCCAGCAGCCCACCCCGGGACAGGGCTACAGATACGCAGTATTTT
>.|TRBJ2-7|.|TRBV11-1
CASSSMGFEQYF
TGTGCCAGCAGCTCAATGGGTTTCGAGCAGTACTTC
>.|TRBJ2-5|.|TRBV4-1
CASSHPVGGGETQYF
TGCGCCAGCAGCCATCCCGTGGGGGGCGGGGAGACCCAGTACTTC
>.|TRBJ2-2|.|TRBV4-2
CASRPSTGSPGELFF
TGTGCCAGCAGACCTAGTACCGGTTCCCCCGGGGAGCTGTTTTTT
>.|TRBJ2-1|TRBD2|TRBV12-3/TRBV12-4
CASSRSGTSVIF
TGTGCCAGCAGTCGTTCCGGGACTAGCGTGATCTTC
>.|TRBJ2-3|TRBD2|TRBV29-1
CSVGELAGAADTQYF
TGCAGCGTTGGTGAACTAGCGGGGGCCGCAGATACGCAGTATTTT
>.|TRBJ2-7|.|TRBV5-6
CASSLFGQSYEQYF
TGTGCCAGCAGCTTGTTTGGACAGTCCTACGAGCAGTACTTC
>.|TRBJ2-7|.|TRBV20-1
CSARGPADYEQYF
TGCAGTGCTAGAGGTCCAGCGGACTACGAGCAGTACTTC
>once|TRBJ2-7|.|TRBV7-8
CASSPYDRSGDEQYF
TGTGCCAGCAGCCCCTACGACAGGTCGGGTGACGAGCAGTACTTC
>.|TRBJ2-5|TRBD2|TRBV27
CATVWGGTQYF
TGTGCCACCGTATGGGGGGGGACCCAGTACTTC